Detailed here is one TCR beta chain. Cohort assignment relied on participant-reported clinical history. Donors of Cohort 3 who recovered were those that had two negative PCRs, clearance, or symptom resolution. This entry comes from a study of blood T cell repertoires in COVID-19. The protocol was immunoSEQ multiplex PCR, while the TCRdb copy is restricted to in-frame clones and leaves out a portion. Among roughly 250,000 clones, around 86% were seen once, and the ten largest hold roughly 1.6%. The CDR3 runs 15 residues. Trimming at V came to 3 bases and at J to 0 bases, leaving 2 bases not matched to a gene. CDR1 and CDR2 (germline): DFQATT, SNEGSKA (reference sequence).

The chain carries TRBV20-1 and TRBJ2-3; 11 bases are a match to TRBD2. The source material was PBMCs or T cells enriched from blood (not recorded which). The source of this sequence is a woman aged 50 to 65 who had recovered from COVID-19. CDR3 bases: TGCAGTGCTAGTAGCGGGAGGGTTAGCACAGATACGCAGTATTTT. Translation gives CSASSGRVSTDTQYF.